These 20 T cell receptor beta chains came from one sample sequenced in a study of shared clonotypes between healthy human individuals. Profiled with immunoSEQ multiplex PCR; TCRdb holds only in-frame clones, not every one. The table has some 200,000 clones, approximately 92% seen once. The sequenced material came from naive CD4+ T cells sorted from blood. Documented subset: CD45RA+ positively selected. These receptors all stem from a woman in her thirties in good health.

The chain uses TRBV18 and TRBJ1-1; weak D call: TRBD1 (6 bases). V was shortened by 4 bases and J by 1 base, with 10 bases between the two germline ends. Germline CDR1 and CDR2: KGHSH and LQKENI. CDR3 length: 14 residues. CDR3 sequence: CASSHGQQNTEAFF. In nucleotides, the CDR3 is TGTGCCAGCTCACACGGACAGCAGAACACTGAAGCTTTCTTT. The entire variable domain, with the rest obtained from reference TRBV18 and TRBJ1-1, is as follows: NAGVMQNPRHLVRRRGQEARLRCSPMKGHSHVYWYRQLPEEGLKFMVYLQKENIIDESGMPKERFSAEFPKEGPSILRIQQVVRGDSAAYFCASSHGQQNTEAFFGQGTRLTVV.

The rearrangement joins TRBV10-3 to TRBJ2-7; 11 bases fit TRBD1. In germline, CDR1 is ENHRY, CDR2 SYGVKD. The V segment lost 2 bases and the J segment 4 bases; nucleotides outside the gene matches: 4. The CDR3 length is 15 residues. The CDR3 coding sequence is TGTGCCATCAGTGAGCCCGGACAGGGGGCTTACGAGCAGTACTTC. Its protein is CAISEPGQGAYEQYF.

The CDR3 nucleotides read TGCGCCAGCGGGGGACCGGGCCGCGAGCAGTACTTC. This gives the protein CASGGPGREQYF. The V gene is TRBV10-2, the J gene TRBJ2-7; D is tentatively TRBD1 or TRBD2 (5 bases each). Trimming removed 8 bases at V and 6 bases at J, with 14 bases between. The CDR3 covers 12 residues. Germline CDR1 reads WSHSY; CDR2 reads SAAADI.

The genes are TRBV19 and TRBJ2-7; either TRBD1 or TRBD2 may fit D (5 bases each). CDR1 is LNHDA and CDR2 is SQIVND in the germline V gene (reference sequence). The ends were cut back, 6 bases at V and 1 base at J, with 13 bases in the middle. The length of the CDR3 is 14 residues. CDR3 in DNA: TGTGCCAGTAGCGAGGGGCAAGGGTCCTACGAGCAGTACTTC. It translates to CASSEGQGSYEQYF.

As regards this clone: This sample also contains other DNA sequences that code for the same CDR3. V gene TRBV6-1 combines with J gene TRBJ1-2, with TRBD1 identical over 9 bases. The CDR3 runs 13 residues. With 6 bases clipped from V and 4 bases from J, the junction kept 3 bases outside the gene matches. CDR1 and CDR2 (germline): MNHNS, SASEGT. CDR3 DNA sequence: TGTGCCAGCAGGGAGACAGGGGGCTATGGCTACACCTTC. Translation gives CASRETGGYGYTF.

The genes are TRBV6-1 and TRBJ2-7; 8 bases line up with TRBD2. The V segment lost 2 bases and the J segment 3 bases; nucleotides outside the gene matches: 6. Germline CDR1 reads MNHNS; CDR2 reads SASEGT. This CDR3 has 15 amino acids. The CDR3 DNA reads TGTGCCAGCAGTGAAATCTCGAGCGGGAGCTACGAGCAGTACTTC. Residues: CASSEISSGSYEQYF.

Written as DNA, the CDR3 is TGTGCCAGCAGTTTTAGGGCAACTAATGAAAAACTGTTTTTT. Translation: CASSFRATNEKLFF. The chain employs TRBV28 and TRBJ1-4; D is ambiguous. V lost 3 bases and J lost 0, with 5 bases in between. CDR1 is MDHEN, CDR2 SYDVKM, per germline. The CDR3 runs 14 residues.

The count of this clone is one. The J gene is TRBJ2-2, the V gene TRBV10-1; TRBD2 aligns across 9 bases. Per the germline V gene, CDR1 is WNHNN and CDR2 is SYGVQD (reference sequence). The CDR3 consists of 17 residues. V lost 0 bases to trimming and J lost 3 bases; unmatched junction nucleotides: 5. The CDR3 DNA reads as TGCGCCAGCAGTGAGTCGGGTAGCGGGAGTTACACCGGGGAGCTGTTTTTT. Translating it yields CASSESGSGSYTGELFF.

CDR3 residues: CASSRTPTGLNTGELFF. The CDR3 nucleotides read TGTGCCAGCAGCCGGACACCGACAGGGCTAAACACCGGGGAGCTGTTTTTT. The chain couples TRBV7-2 to TRBJ2-2; 7 bases match TRBD1. This CDR3 is 17 amino acids long. Germline CDR1 reads SGHTA; CDR2 reads FQGNSA. Trimming at V came to 5 bases and at J to 2 bases, leaving 11 bases not matched to a gene.

J is TRBJ2-1 and V is TRBV30, with D perhaps given as TRBD1 or TRBD2 (6 bases each). Trimming left V 0 bases short and J 9 bases short, with 12 bases between. This CDR3 has 13 amino acids. Germline V lookup: CDR1 GTSNPN, CDR2 SVGIG (reference sequence). The CDR3 sequence is CAWSVRGRGEQFF. The CDR3 DNA reads as TGTGCCTGGAGTGTACGGGGGCGCGGTGAGCAGTTCTTC. Based on the CDR3 plus reference TRBV30 and TRBJ2-1, the full variable domain is SQTIHQWPATLVQPVGSPLSLECTVEGTSNPNLYWYRQAAGRGLQLLFYSVGIGQISSEVPQNLSASRPQDRQFILSSKKLLLSDSGFYLCAWSVRGRGEQFFGPGTRLTVL.

This chain uses TRBV5-1 with TRBJ1-6, with TRBD1 matching over 10 bases. This CDR3 has 14 amino acids. CDR1 SGHRS and CDR2 YFSETQ come from the germline V gene. The J segment lost 8 bases and the V segment lost 2 bases, leaving 1 base of the junction unmatched. DNA for the CDR3: TGCGCCAGCAGCTTCGGGACAGGGGATTCACCCCTCCACTTT. Translation gives CASSFGTGDSPLHF.

J is TRBJ2-7 and V is TRBV5-4; 8 nucleotides line up with TRBD1. CDR1 SGHNT and CDR2 YYREEE come from the germline V gene (reference sequence). The CDR3 sequence is 16 residues long. Unmatched junction bases numbered 10, after V lost 4 bases and J lost 1 base. CDR3: CASSRNRRQGSYEQYF. The CDR3 DNA reads as TGTGCCAGCAGCCGGAATAGGCGACAGGGGTCCTACGAGCAGTACTTC.

V is TRBV2 and J is TRBJ2-7, with D possibly TRBD2 on 7 matching bases. The CDR3 covers 15 residues. Germline assignment: CDR1 SNHLY and CDR2 FYNNEI. The V gene lost 2 bases and the J gene lost 2 bases, with 13 bases spanning the gap. The CDR3 protein is CASSETGGQPYEQYF. The CDR3, as DNA: TGTGCCAGCAGTGAAACGGGAGGACAGCCCTACGAGCAGTACTTC.

The V gene is TRBV19, the J gene TRBJ2-3; D gene uncertain. CDR1 is LNHDA and CDR2 is SQIVND in the germline V gene (reference sequence). V was shortened by 10 bases and J by 4 bases, with 24 bases between the two germline ends. The CDR3 is 16 residues long. The CDR3 region has the DNA TGTGCCACACTCACCTCTCTCACGAAAGGTCCAGATACGCAGTATTTT. Residues: CATLTSLTKGPDTQYF.

The J gene is TRBJ1-1, the V gene TRBV7-7, with D possibly TRBD1 on 5 matching bases. This CDR3 spans 10 amino acids. Per the germline V gene, CDR1 is SSHAT and CDR2 is FNYEAQ (reference sequence). The ends were cut back, 5 bases at V and 13 bases at J, with 11 bases in the middle. The CDR3 sequence: CASSPEQVFF. CDR3 bases: TGTGCCAGCAGCCCGGAACAGGTTTTCTTT.

This chain uses TRBV10-3 with TRBJ1-2; D is undetermined. The germline V gene has CDR1 ENHRY and CDR2 SYGVKD. CDR3 length: 12 residues. With 4 bases removed from V and 3 bases from J, the gap between germline ends came to 6 bases. CDR3 residues: CAISGTDYGYTF. In nucleotides, the CDR3 is TGTGCCATCAGTGGTACGGACTATGGCTACACCTTC.

This chain links TRBV27 with TRBJ2-7; D perhaps matches TRBD2 (6 bases). Trimming removed 4 bases at V and 3 bases at J, with 19 bases between. The germline V gene encodes CDR1 MNHEY and CDR2 SMNVEV (reference sequence). The CDR3 consists of 16 residues. The CDR3, as DNA: TGTGCCAGCAGTTACTGTAGCGGACCCGCGGGCTACGAGCAGTACTTC. It codes for CASSYCSGPAGYEQYF.

The chain recombines TRBV10-2 with TRBJ2-2, with 11 bases matching TRBD2. The V gene's germline CDR1 is WSHSY and CDR2 SAAADI. CDR3 length: 15 residues. Losses at the gene ends were 6 bases for V and 0 bases for J; bases not matched to a gene: 0. The CDR3 is CASRLAGANTGELFF. The CDR3 DNA sequence: TGCGCCAGCAGACTAGCGGGAGCGAACACCGGGGAGCTGTTTTTT.

This chain uses TRBV28 with TRBJ1-5; TRBD1 agrees at 8 bases. V gave up 7 bases and J gave up 10 bases; unmatched junction bases: 15. This CDR3 spans 15 amino acids. Germline CDR1 reads MDHEN; CDR2 reads SYDVKM. CDR3 DNA sequence: TGTGCCAGCATTCGAACCGGGACAGGCTCGTCACCCCAGCATTTT. It translates to CASIRTGTGSSPQHF. The complete variable domain, with remaining parts taken from reference TRBV28 and TRBJ1-5, reads DVKVTQSSRYLVKRTGEKVFLECVQDMDHENMFWYRQDPGLGLRLIYFSYDVKMKEKGDIPEGYSVSREKKERFSLILESASTNQTSMYLCASIRTGTGSSPQHFGDGTRLSIL.

This clone was detected once. The chain is built from TRBV6-1 and TRBJ2-7; D might be TRBD2 (6 bases). The CDR3 sequence is 15 residues long. Per germline, CDR1 MNHNS and CDR2 SASEGT. Trimming stripped 8 bases from V and 5 bases from J, with 22 bases between. CDR3 residues: CASGGVSSGTHEQYF. In DNA form, the CDR3 reads TGTGCCAGCGGAGGGGTCTCGTCAGGGACCCACGAGCAGTACTTC.